Presented here are 28 T cell receptor beta chains from one specimen sequenced in a study of blood T cell repertoires in COVID-19. Sequencing used immunoSEQ multiplex PCR; TCRdb keeps in-frame clones, though not all of them. The table lists around 290,000 clones, roughly nine tenths of them singletons. The sequenced material came from peripheral blood. The origin of the receptors is a young woman with COVID-19, enrolled during active disease.

This clone turned up a few times. V and J are TRBV20-1 and TRBJ1-1; D gene unclear. Germline values: CDR1 DFQATT, CDR2 SNEGSKA (reference sequence). Trimming left V 8 bases short and J 5 bases short, with 12 bases between. The CDR3 totals 11 residues. The CDR3 spells CSPDGRTEAFF. CDR3 nucleotide sequence: TGCAGTCCGGACGGGAGGACTGAAGCTTTCTTT.

The V and J genes are TRBV14 and TRBJ1-1, with D perhaps TRBD1 (6 bases). The length of the CDR3 is 13 residues. Germline loops: CDR1 SGHDN, CDR2 FVKESK. V was trimmed by 4 bases and J by 5 bases, leaving 11 bases between them. The DNA of the CDR3 is TGTGCCAGCAGCCGGACAGACGGGACTGAAGCTTTCTTT. It yields the protein CASSRTDGTEAFF.

The J gene is TRBJ1-5, the V gene TRBV7-2; TRBD1 agrees at 11 bases. The CDR3 covers 15 residues. After removal of 1 base from V and 6 bases from J, the junction contained 2 bases not matched to a gene. CDR1 is SGHTA and CDR2 is FQGNSA in the germline V gene. Written as DNA, the CDR3 is TGTGCCAGCAGCTTAGATGGGACAGGGGGTCAGCCCCAGCATTTT. It translates to CASSLDGTGGQPQHF.

V and J are TRBV3-1 (or the pseudogene TRBV3-2) and TRBJ2-7; 8 bases are shared with TRBD1. The CDR3 loop spans 12 amino acids. Germline V lookup: CDR1 LGHDT, CDR2 YNNKEL (reference sequence). The junction had 1 base not matched to a gene; V was cut back by 3 bases and J by 6 bases. CDR3 nucleotides: TGTGCCAGCAGCCAGACAGGGGCCGAGCAGTACTTC. Its protein is CASSQTGAEQYF.

The chain recombines TRBV4-1 with TRBJ2-7; 7 nucleotides align to TRBD1. The germline V gene has CDR1 MGHRA and CDR2 YSYEKL. The CDR3 runs 16 residues. Trimming took 0 bases from V and 2 from J; bases not matched to a gene: 7. The CDR3 protein is CASSQDPGTVTYEQYF. CDR3 coding DNA: TGCGCCAGCAGCCAAGACCCCGGGACAGTTACCTACGAGCAGTACTTC.

A single count supports this clone. The chain is built from TRBV11-2 and TRBJ1-1; D gene ambiguous. The CDR3 has 14 amino acids. Germline assignment: CDR1 SGHAT and CDR2 FQNNGV. Trimming removed 3 bases from V and 6 bases from J, with 14 bases in between. The DNA of the CDR3 is TGTGCCAGCAGCTTGGGCCCCGACAAAGCTGAAGCTTTCTTT. Protein: CASSLGPDKAEAFF.

The chain carries TRBV28 and TRBJ2-1; TRBD2 matches 10 bases. The CDR3 is 18 amino acids. J gave up 3 bases and V 6 bases, and 14 bases lay outside the gene matches. Per the germline V gene, CDR1 is MDHEN and CDR2 is SYDVKM. The CDR3 here is CASRPGKQIAGGYNEQFF. The CDR3 DNA is TGTGCCAGCAGACCAGGAAAACAGATAGCGGGGGGCTACAATGAGCAGTTCTTC.

The V gene is TRBV4-1, the J gene TRBJ2-7; no clear D. The germline CDR1 and CDR2 sequences are MGHRA and YSYEKL. The CDR3 runs to 14 residues. Trimming shortened V by 3 bases and J by 3 bases, and 12 bases separated the two germline ends. The CDR3 sequence is CASSHPGPIYEQYF. In DNA form, the CDR3 reads TGCGCCAGCAGCCATCCCGGTCCAATCTACGAGCAGTACTTC.

The CDR3 DNA sequence: TGTGCCAGCAGTTTATTAAATAAATACACAGATACGCAGTATTTT. Its translation: CASSLLNKYTDTQYF. The V and J genes are TRBV27 and TRBJ2-3; D ambiguous. Germline lookup yields CDR1 MNHEY and CDR2 SMNVEV (reference sequence). The V gene lost 1 base and the J gene lost 2 bases, with 10 bases spanning the gap. This CDR3 contains 15 residues.

The chain joins TRBV19 to TRBJ1-5, with TRBD1 identical over 8 bases. CDR1 and CDR2 (germline): LNHDA, SQIVND (reference sequence). V was pared by 5 bases and J by 5 bases, with 8 bases of the junction left unmatched. The CDR3 spans 15 residues. The CDR3 spells CASSQNQGADQPQHF. DNA of the CDR3: TGTGCCAGTAGTCAAAATCAGGGGGCCGATCAGCCCCAGCATTTT. Combining the CDR3 with reference TRBV19 and TRBJ1-5 gives the whole variable domain DGGITQSPKYLFRKEGQNVTLSCEQNLNHDAMYWYRQDPGQGLRLIYYSQIVNDFQKGDIAEGYSVSREKKESFPLTVTSAQKNPTAFYLCASSQNQGADQPQHFGDGTRLSIL.

The genes are TRBV10-2 and TRBJ1-5; D unclear. V dropped 8 bases and J dropped 0 bases, with 20 bases sitting between them. This CDR3 spans 17 amino acids. Germline V CDR1 and CDR2: WSHSY, SAAADI. The DNA for the CDR3 is TGCGCCAGCCGCTCCACATTGCGGCAGACTAGCAATCAGCCCCAGCATTTT. Protein product: CASRSTLRQTSNQPQHF.

The V call is TRBV19, the J call TRBJ2-1; 10 bases are shared with TRBD2. The trim removed 4 bases at V and 6 bases at J, leaving 12 bases unmatched. The length of the CDR3 is 17 residues. Germline values: CDR1 LNHDA, CDR2 SQIVND (reference sequence). The CDR3 here is CASSRPSGSRGLNEQFF. The CDR3 nucleotides read TGTGCCAGTAGTAGGCCTAGCGGGAGCCGGGGGCTCAATGAGCAGTTCTTC.

V is TRBV6-4 and J is TRBJ1-1; D is perhaps TRBD1 (5 bases). The CDR3 runs to 13 residues. Germline lookup yields CDR1 MRHNA and CDR2 SNTAGT. V lost 8 bases and J 1 base, leaving 11 bases between the germline ends. CDR3 in amino acids: CASSNTGNTEAFF. The CDR3 nucleotides read TGTGCCAGCTCTAATACAGGGAACACTGAAGCTTTCTTT.

V and J are TRBV10-3 and TRBJ2-1, with 16 bases aligning to TRBD2. Germline CDR1 is ENHRY and CDR2 is SYGVKD. Trimming cost V 11 bases and J 0 bases; bases outside gene matches: 7. This CDR3 region has 17 residues. The CDR3: CASGLAGGGSSYNEQFF. The CDR3 DNA reads as TGTGCCTCGGGACTAGCGGGAGGGGGGAGCTCCTACAATGAGCAGTTCTTC.

The J gene is TRBJ1-6, the V gene TRBV6-5, with 7 bases fitting TRBD1. Germline CDR1 reads MNHEY; CDR2 reads SVGAGI. Trimming took 5 bases from V and 8 from J; bases not matched to a gene: 12. This CDR3 is built from 16 residues. This CDR3 is CASSHYRGIADSPLHF. CDR3 nucleotides: TGTGCCAGCAGTCACTACAGGGGAATCGCGGATTCACCCCTCCACTTT.

CDR3 loop: CASSLGTGGVTEAFF. The CDR3 DNA is TGTGCCAGCAGTTTGGGGACAGGTGGTGTCACTGAAGCTTTCTTT. The chain couples TRBV27 to TRBJ1-1; 8 bases match TRBD1. The ends lost 3 bases at V and 4 bases at J; junction bases unmatched: 7. CDR1 and CDR2 (germline): MNHEY, SMNVEV (reference sequence). CDR3 length: 15 amino acids.

The CDR3 here is CASRGAGPTDTQYF. In nucleotides, the CDR3 is TGTGCCAGCCGGGGAGCGGGACCGACAGATACGCAGTATTTT. J is TRBJ2-3 and V is TRBV28; 7 positions match TRBD2. The CDR3 is 14 amino acids. The germline V gene has CDR1 MDHEN and CDR2 SYDVKM. V shed 8 bases, J shed 3 bases, and the junction held 8 bases outside the gene matches.

J is TRBJ1-1 and V is TRBV6-5; TRBD1 aligns across 7 bases. This CDR3 has 15 residues. V lost 4 bases and J lost 5; bases outside the gene matches: 10. Germline CDR1 MNHEY, CDR2 SVGAGI. CDR3 nucleotides: TGTGCCAGCAGTTCCCTGGGACAGTTGTGGACTGAAGCTTTCTTT. Amino acids: CASSSLGQLWTEAFF.

The rearrangement uses TRBV7-9 and TRBJ2-6, with D possibly matching TRBD1 (5 bases). CDR1 and CDR2 (germline): SEHNR, FQNEAQ (reference sequence). The CDR3 is made up of 15 amino acids. V was clipped by 5 bases and J by 2 bases, with 10 bases between them. CDR3 amino acids: CASSRTGTGANVLTF. CDR3 sequence (DNA): TGTGCCAGCAGCCGTACAGGTACTGGGGCCAACGTCCTGACTTTC. The full variable domain, rest sourced from reference TRBV7-9 and TRBJ2-6, is DTGVSQNPRHKITKRGQNVTFRCDPISEHNRLYWYRQTLGQGPEFLTYFQNEAQLEKSRLLSDRFSAERPKGSFSTLEIQRTEQGDSAMYLCASSRTGTGANVLTFGAGSRLTVL.

The chain employs TRBV28 and TRBJ1-6, with D possibly being TRBD1 (6 bases). V was trimmed by 5 bases and J by 4 bases, leaving 18 bases between them. Germline assignment: CDR1 MDHEN and CDR2 SYDVKM. This CDR3 has 17 amino acids. The CDR3 sequence: CASSLLGQTRYNSPLHF. As DNA, the CDR3 is TGTGCCAGCAGTCTCCTTGGACAGACAAGATATAATTCACCCCTCCACTTT. Complete variable domain (other parts from reference TRBV28 and TRBJ1-6): DVKVTQSSRYLVKRTGEKVFLECVQDMDHENMFWYRQDPGLGLRLIYFSYDVKMKEKGDIPEGYSVSREKKERFSLILESASTNQTSMYLCASSLLGQTRYNSPLHFGNGTRLTVT.

The chain has TRBV7-8 and TRBJ2-7, with 7 bases identical to TRBD1. The J segment lost 7 bases and the V segment lost 1 base, leaving 10 bases of the junction unmatched. In germline, CDR1 is SGHVS, CDR2 FQNEAQ. The CDR3 is made up of 15 amino acids. In DNA form, the CDR3 reads TGTGCCAGCAGCTTAGAGGGGGCGACCTTGAATGAGCAGTACTTC. It translates to CASSLEGATLNEQYF.

A note on this clone: Other DNA sequences within the sample encode an identical CDR3. V is TRBV12-3 or TRBV12-4 and J is TRBJ1-1; D remains ambiguous. V dropped 3 bases and J dropped 1 base, with 6 bases sitting between them. The CDR3 is 13 residues long. DNA of the CDR3: TGTGCCAGCAGTTTCGGCGGGAACACTGAAGCTTTCTTT. It is translated as CASSFGGNTEAFF.

This chain links TRBV29-1 with TRBJ2-2, with 8 bases lining up with TRBD1. The CDR3 runs to 12 residues. Germline CDR1 SQVTM, CDR2 ANQGSEA. J lost 5 bases, V lost 7 bases, and 3 bases had no gene match. CDR3 region: CSANRGTGELFF. In DNA, the CDR3 is TGCAGCGCAAACAGGGGGACCGGGGAGCTGTTTTTT.

This clone was observed a few times. The chain combines TRBV6-2 or TRBV6-3 with TRBJ1-5; 9 nucleotides agree with TRBD1. V was pared by 6 bases and J by 2 bases, with 11 bases of the junction left unmatched. The germline V gene encodes CDR1 MNHEY and CDR2 SVGEGT. CDR3 size: 17 residues. The CDR3 loop reads CASSQTTGGRGNQPQHF. The CDR3 nucleotides read TGTGCCAGCAGCCAGACTACAGGGGGCCGCGGCAATCAGCCCCAGCATTTT.

This rearrangement joins TRBV28 to TRBJ2-7; 7 bases match TRBD1. Germline CDR1 is MDHEN and CDR2 is SYDVKM. V lost 2 bases to trimming and J lost 1 base; unmatched junction nucleotides: 5. The CDR3 is 15 residues long. CDR3 coding DNA: TGTGCCAGCAGTTTAACGACAGGGTTATCCTACGAGCAGTACTTC. Translated, it gives CASSLTTGLSYEQYF.

A single count supports this clone. The CDR3 loop is CASHGTSGRTEQFF. The CDR3 DNA follows: TGTGCCAGCCACGGGACTAGCGGAAGAACTGAGCAGTTCTTC. The chain recombines TRBV19 with TRBJ2-1, with 11 bases lining up with TRBD2. J was trimmed by 9 bases and V by 9 bases; bases with no gene match: 10. CDR3 length: 14 residues. CDR1 and CDR2 (germline): LNHDA, SQIVND (reference sequence).

Of note for this clone: The same CDR3 also results from other DNA sequences found in this sample. The J gene is TRBJ1-1, the V gene TRBV2, with D maybe TRBD1 (5 bases). The germline V and J ends were trimmed by 5 bases and 4 bases, with 11 bases remaining between them. Germline V lookup: CDR1 SNHLY, CDR2 FYNNEI. The CDR3 covers 13 residues. CDR3 coding DNA: TGTGCCAGCAGTCCGCAGGGAGGCACTGAAGCTTTCTTT. The encoded protein is CASSPQGGTEAFF. Complete variable domain (other parts from reference TRBV2 and TRBJ1-1): EPEVTQTPSHQVTQMGQEVILRCVPISNHLYFYWYRQILGQKVEFLVSFYNNEISEKSEIFDDQFSVERPDGSNFTLKIRSTKLEDSAMYFCASSPQGGTEAFFGQGTRLTVV.

This clone was seen a handful of times. This rearrangement joins TRBV10-3 to TRBJ2-3; maybe TRBD2 (6 bases). V was cut by 6 bases and J by 2 bases, with 15 bases left in between. The germline CDR1 and CDR2 sequences are ENHRY and SYGVKD. This CDR3 comprises 15 residues. The CDR3 protein is CAIRPDSGHTDTQYF. CDR3 bases: TGTGCCATCAGGCCAGATAGCGGCCACACAGATACGCAGTATTTT.